Listed here are 14 T cell receptor beta chains from one sample, sequenced in a study of blood T cell repertoires in COVID-19 (dated by TCRdb to 2018 to 2021). The library was prepared using the immunoSEQ multiplex PCR assay. The table comes from immuneACCESS by way of TCRdb, which keeps in-frame sequences with V and J called. Part of the clones is missing from these tables; in studies checked, under half for an unresolved V gene and the rest for unknown reasons. This sample lists around 250,000 clones; approximately 87% were detected once. The biggest ten clones account for under 6.5% of the sample. Sequencing input: peripheral blood. These receptors all come from a man between 60 and 70 years old with acute or convalescent COVID-19.

The DNA for the CDR3 is TGTGCCAGCAGCTTAATCCGGGGAGGAAACACTGAAGCTTTCTTT. As protein: CASSLIRGGNTEAFF. This sequence joins TRBV7-2 and TRBJ1-1; D gene ambiguous. CDR1 is SGHTA, CDR2 FQGNSA, per germline. There are 15 residues in the CDR3. The V and J ends lost 2 bases and 2 bases respectively, with 12 bases between them.

The chain combines TRBV6-6 with TRBJ1-2; 7 positions match TRBD1. Germline CDR1 and CDR2: MNHNY and SVGAGI (reference sequence). The CDR3 runs to 14 residues. V lost 6 bases, J lost 2 bases, and 6 bases stayed unmatched. CDR3 sequence reads: CASREGQLNYGYTF. The CDR3, as DNA: TGTGCCAGCAGAGAGGGACAGTTGAACTATGGCTACACCTTC.

The gene calls are TRBV7-2 and TRBJ2-7; 11 positions agree with TRBD2. J gave up 6 bases and V 4 bases, and 11 bases lay outside the gene matches. The CDR3 totals 16 residues. Germline values: CDR1 SGHTA, CDR2 FQGNSA. The CDR3 reads CASSSPELAGEGEQYF. CDR3 DNA sequence: TGTGCCAGCAGCTCCCCCGAACTAGCGGGAGAAGGCGAGCAGTACTTC.

The CDR3 protein is CASSQRSGTDTQYF. Written as DNA, the CDR3 is TGTGCCAGCAGCCAACGGTCGGGCACAGATACGCAGTATTTT. The V call is TRBV5-4, the J call TRBJ2-3; D uncertain. Looked up from germline, CDR1 is SGHNT and CDR2 is YYREEE (reference sequence). V shed 4 bases and J shed 1 base, with 10 bases lying between them. The CDR3 contains 14 residues.

This chain uses TRBV7-8 with TRBJ1-4; D might be TRBD1 (5 bases). V shed 5 bases and J shed 2 bases, with 24 bases lying between them. This CDR3 region has 19 residues. The germline CDR1 and CDR2 sequences are SGHVS and FQNEAQ. CDR3 in amino acids: CASSPAWAGRAGTNEKLFF. DNA of the CDR3: TGTGCCAGCAGCCCCGCCTGGGCAGGGCGGGCGGGGACTAATGAAAAACTGTTTTTT. The variable domain in full, completed from reference TRBV7-8 and TRBJ1-4, reads GAGVSQSPRYKVAKRGQDVALRCDPISGHVSLFWYQQALGQGPEFLTYFQNEAQLDKSGLPSDRFFAERPEGSVSTLKIQRTQQEDSAVYLCASSPAWAGRAGTNEKLFFGSGTQLSVL.

The genes are TRBV9 and TRBJ2-1; TRBD1 is a possible D gene (5 bases). V lost 3 bases, J lost 5 bases, and 15 bases lay in between. The CDR3 spans 15 residues. The germline gives CDR1 SGDLS, CDR2 YYNGEE. CDR3 in DNA: TGTGCCAGCAGCGCGGTCTACGGACAAGACAATGAGCAGTTCTTC. Encoded protein: CASSAVYGQDNEQFF.

This chain uses TRBV18 with TRBJ2-7, with 7 positions matching TRBD1. The length of the CDR3 is 15 residues. Germline V CDR1 and CDR2: KGHSH, LQKENI. The V segment lost 5 bases and the J segment 0 bases; nucleotides outside the gene matches: 7. The CDR3 sequence: CASSVDRASSYEQYF. CDR3 DNA sequence: TGTGCCAGCTCAGTCGACAGGGCCAGCTCCTACGAGCAGTACTTC.

The chain has TRBV5-1 and TRBJ2-1; D call uncertain. The CDR3 is 12 amino acids. Germline lookup yields CDR1 SGHRS and CDR2 YFSETQ. Deletions cut 0 bases from V and 6 bases from J, with 4 bases between. Here the CDR3 DNA reads TGCGCCAGCAGCTTGGCCGGCAATGAGCAGTTCTTC. Encoded protein: CASSLAGNEQFF.

The rearrangement uses TRBV28 and TRBJ1-4; D not certain. The length of the CDR3 is 14 residues. Trimming removed 5 bases at V and 8 bases at J, with 15 bases between. The germline V gene encodes CDR1 MDHEN and CDR2 SYDVKM. The CDR3 DNA reads as TGTGCCAGCAGTCGAGATGGCGGGGAGGAAAAACTGTTTTTT. Residues: CASSRDGGEEKLFF.

This clone was counted a few times. The chain recombines TRBV11-1 with TRBJ1-2; 7 bases agree with TRBD1. The CDR3 runs 11 residues. Germline V gene sequence: CDR1 SGHAT, CDR2 FQDESV (reference sequence). V trimming: 4 bases; J trimming: 7 bases; junction bases outside the gene matches: 0. The CDR3 here is CASSYRGGYTF. The CDR3 bases are TGTGCCAGCAGCTACAGGGGTGGCTACACCTTC.

In its sample, this clone was seen once. The chain has TRBV28 and TRBJ1-1; the D is unclear. CDR1 and CDR2 from the germline V gene are MDHEN and SYDVKM. This CDR3 spans 12 amino acids. With 7 bases removed from V and 1 base from J, the gap between germline ends came to 7 bases. The CDR3 nucleotides read TGTGCCAGCAAAAGCGAGAACACTGAAGCTTTCTTT. This translates into CASKSENTEAFF. The whole variable domain, remainder taken from reference TRBV28 and TRBJ1-1, is DVKVTQSSRYLVKRTGEKVFLECVQDMDHENMFWYRQDPGLGLRLIYFSYDVKMKEKGDIPEGYSVSREKKERFSLILESASTNQTSMYLCASKSENTEAFFGQGTRLTVV.

V gene TRBV30 combines with J gene TRBJ1-5; no reliable D call. The V gene lost 2 bases and the J gene lost 2 bases, with 22 bases spanning the gap. Germline loops: CDR1 GTSNPN, CDR2 SVGIG (reference sequence). CDR3 length equals 18 residues. CDR3 residues: CAWSPSPTMAGGNQPQHF. The CDR3 DNA is TGTGCCTGGAGTCCAAGCCCGACAATGGCGGGCGGCAATCAGCCCCAGCATTTT.

This clone was recorded only once. The rearrangement uses TRBV5-1 and TRBJ1-4; TRBD1 might be the D (6 bases). V lost 0 bases to trimming and J lost 3 bases, with 18 bases between them. The length of the CDR3 is 18 residues. CDR1 and CDR2 (germline): SGHRS, YFSETQ. The CDR3 DNA follows: TGCGCCAGCAGCTTGGAGGGGATAGGGGGTGCGGCTAATGAAAAACTGTTTTTT. Translated, it gives CASSLEGIGGAANEKLFF.

The chain uses TRBV10-3 and TRBJ2-7; 8 bases line up with TRBD2. This CDR3 has 16 residues. The J segment lost 6 bases and the V segment lost 2 bases, leaving 12 bases of the junction unmatched. The germline gives CDR1 ENHRY, CDR2 SYGVKD. The CDR3 bases are TGTGCCATCAGTGAGGACAACGGGAGGGCCGGAGGCGAGCAGTACTTC. This sequence encodes CAISEDNGRAGGEQYF.